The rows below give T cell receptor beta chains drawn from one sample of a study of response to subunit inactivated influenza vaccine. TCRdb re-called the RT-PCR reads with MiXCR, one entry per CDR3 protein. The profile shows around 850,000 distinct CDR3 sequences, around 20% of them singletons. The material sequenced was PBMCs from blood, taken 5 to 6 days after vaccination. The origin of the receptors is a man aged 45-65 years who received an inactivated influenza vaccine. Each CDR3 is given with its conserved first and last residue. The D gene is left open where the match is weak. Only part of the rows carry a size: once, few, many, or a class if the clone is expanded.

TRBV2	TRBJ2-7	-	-	CASRTGVDYEQYF	TGTGCCAGCAGGACGGGAGTCGACTACGAGCAGTACTTC
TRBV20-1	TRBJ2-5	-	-	CSARDGLTQETQYF	TGCAGTGCTAGAGATGGGCTAACCCAAGAGACCCAGTACTTC
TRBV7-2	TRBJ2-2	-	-	CASSLDGSGGELFF	TGTGCCAGCAGCTTAGATGGCTCCGGCGGGGAGCTGTTTTTT
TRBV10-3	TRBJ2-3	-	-	CAISESNGTTIPTQYF	TGTGCCATCAGTGAGTCGAATGGGACAACCATACCCACGCAGTATTTT
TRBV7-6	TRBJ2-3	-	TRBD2	CASSLEAGGPGDTQYF	TGTGCCAGCAGCTTAGAAGCGGGAGGGCCGGGTGATACGCAGTATTTT
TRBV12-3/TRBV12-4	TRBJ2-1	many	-	CASSYLSPYNEQFF	TGTGCCAGCAGTTATTTAAGCCCCTACAATGAGCAGTTCTTC
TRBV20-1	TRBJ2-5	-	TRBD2	CSARDPSSGRETQYF	TGCAGTGCTAGAGATCCCTCTAGCGGGAGGGAGACCCAGTACTTC
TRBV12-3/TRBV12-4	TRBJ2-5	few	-	CASSFDSYKETQYF	TGTGCCAGCAGTTTTGACAGTTACAAAGAGACCCAGTACTTC
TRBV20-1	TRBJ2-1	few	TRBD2	CSARRGGQQGEQFF	TGCAGTGCTAGGCGGGGGGGCCAGCAAGGCGAGCAGTTCTTC
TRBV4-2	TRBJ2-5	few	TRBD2	CASSQAASGSRETQYF	TGTGCCAGCAGCCAAGCGGCTAGCGGGAGTAGGGAGACCCAGTACTTC
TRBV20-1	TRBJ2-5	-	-	CSASRAGQTQYF	TGCAGTGCTAGCCGCGCGGGCCAGACCCAGTACTTC
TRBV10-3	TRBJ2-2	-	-	CAAEENTGELFF	TGTGCCGCCGAAGAGAACACCGGGGAGCTGTTTTTT
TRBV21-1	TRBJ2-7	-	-	CASSVRDRGYEQYF	TGTGCCAGCAGCGTCCGGGACAGGGGATACGAGCAGTACTTC
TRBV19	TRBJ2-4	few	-	CASSRDSGQNIQYF	TGTGCCAGTAGTAGGGACAGCGGGCAAAACATTCAGTACTTC
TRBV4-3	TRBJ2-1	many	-	CASGKRGGNEQFF	TGCGCCAGCGGGAAACGGGGAGGCAATGAGCAGTTCTTC
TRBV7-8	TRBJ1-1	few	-	CASSARQMNTEAFF	TGTGCCAGCAGCGCTAGGCAGATGAACACTGAAGCTTTCTTT
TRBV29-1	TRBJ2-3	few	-	CSSNPTDGTDTQYF	TGCAGCTCCAACCCGACAGACGGTACAGATACGCAGTATTTT
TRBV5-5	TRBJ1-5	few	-	CASSLAAGNQPQHF	TGTGCCAGCAGCTTGGCGGCGGGCAATCAGCCCCAGCATTTT
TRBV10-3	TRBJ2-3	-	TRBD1	CAISEGGQGASDTQYF	TGTGCCATCAGTGAGGGGGGACAGGGGGCGTCAGATACGCAGTATTTT
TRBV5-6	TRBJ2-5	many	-	CASSPLYMGSQETQYF	TGTGCCAGCAGCCCGCTATATATGGGGAGTCAAGAGACCCAGTACTTC
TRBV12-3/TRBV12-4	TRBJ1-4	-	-	CASSTGTNEKLFF	TGTGCCAGTTCGACAGGAACTAATGAAAAACTGTTTTTT
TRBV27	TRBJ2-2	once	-	CASSRSTTGELFF	TGTGCCAGCAGTAGGAGTACGACCGGGGAGCTGTTTTTT
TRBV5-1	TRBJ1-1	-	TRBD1	CASSMDRGGTEAFF	TGCGCCAGCAGCATGGACAGGGGTGGCACTGAAGCTTTCTTT
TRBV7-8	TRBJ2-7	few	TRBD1	CASSLFPGQFFGEQYF	TGTGCCAGCAGCTTATTCCCGGGACAGTTCTTTGGGGAGCAGTACTTC
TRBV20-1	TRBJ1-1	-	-	CSARPDLLWGTEAFF	TGCAGTGCTAGACCCGACCTTTTATGGGGTACTGAAGCTTTCTTT
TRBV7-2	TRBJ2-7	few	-	CASSSSPGADGQYF	TGTGCCAGCAGCTCTTCCCCCGGGGCGGATGGGCAGTACTTC
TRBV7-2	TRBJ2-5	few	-	CASNPRDFQETQYF	TGTGCCAGCAACCCACGGGACTTCCAAGAGACCCAGTACTTC
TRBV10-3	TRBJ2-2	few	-	CAISDPGTPGELFF	TGTGCCATCAGTGACCCCGGGACTCCCGGGGAGCTGTTTTTT
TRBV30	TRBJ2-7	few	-	CAWSVQADEQYF	TGTGCCTGGAGTGTGCAGGCGGACGAGCAGTACTTC
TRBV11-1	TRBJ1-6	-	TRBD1	CASSGGGTAISSYNSPLHF	TGTGCCAGCAGCGGAGGTGGGACAGCGATAAGCTCCTATAATTCACCCCTCCACTTT
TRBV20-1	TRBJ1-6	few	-	CSARDDSQSSYNSPLHF	TGCAGTGCTAGAGACGACAGCCAGAGCTCCTATAATTCACCCCTCCACTTT
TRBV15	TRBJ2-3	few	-	CATSLLAADTQYF	TGTGCCACCAGCCTCCTCGCCGCAGATACGCAGTATTTT
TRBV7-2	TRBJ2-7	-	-	CASSSPPGLQYF	TGTGCCAGCAGCTCCCCCCCGGGATTGCAGTACTTC
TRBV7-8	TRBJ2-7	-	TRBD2	CASSFLPGGAEQYF	TGTGCCAGCAGTTTCCTCCCGGGGGGAGCCGAGCAGTACTTC
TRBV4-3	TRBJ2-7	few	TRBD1	CASSQVSVEGTGVYEQYF	TGCGCCAGCAGCCAAGTTAGCGTGGAAGGGACAGGGGTCTACGAGCAGTACTTC
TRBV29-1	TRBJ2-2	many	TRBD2	CSVGLADYANTGELFF	TGCAGCGTTGGCCTAGCGGACTACGCGAACACCGGGGAGCTGTTTTTT
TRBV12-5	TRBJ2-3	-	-	CASGLGTGTDTQYF	TGTGCTAGTGGTTTGGGAACCGGCACAGATACGCAGTATTTT
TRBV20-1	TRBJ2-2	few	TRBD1	CSASGTGAGELFF	TGCAGTGCTTCCGGGACAGGGGCCGGGGAGCTGTTTTTT
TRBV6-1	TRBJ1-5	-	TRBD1	CASRRDRGGQPQHF	TGTGCCAGCAGAAGAGACAGGGGCGGACAGCCCCAGCATTTT
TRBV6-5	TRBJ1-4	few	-	CASRQPGLEKLFF	TGTGCCAGCAGGCAACCGGGACTGGAAAAACTGTTTTTT
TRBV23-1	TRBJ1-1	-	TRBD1	CASSRTGQRNTEAFF	TGCGCCAGCAGTCGGACGGGACAGAGGAACACTGAAGCTTTCTTT